What follows are 5 T cell receptor beta chains derived from one specimen sequenced in a study of blood T cells in healthy people across ages (dated by TCRdb to about 2015). Libraries came from 5' RACE. Instrument used: Illumina HiSeq 2500. The second PCR ran for roughly 7 to 11 cycles and used a J-beta primer mix along with a sample-barcoded 5' primer. TCRdb handled the public reads itself, with Q25 trimming in fastp and clone calling in MiXCR, and kept productive beta chains. Here each entry gathers all rows of one CDR3 protein and keeps the most common genes and DNA. For this sample the table gives roughly 1,800,000 distinct CDR3 sequences, of which 49% were detected only once. Together, the top ten hold less than 2.5% of the sample. Input material: blood. The source is a middle-aged woman in good health.

The chain is built from TRBV4-2 and TRBJ1-2, with unresolved D. CDR3 length: 15 amino acids. Germline values: CDR1 LGHNA, CDR2 YNFKEQ. V lost 0 bases, J lost 0 bases, and 8 bases lay in between. The DNA of the CDR3 is TGTGCCAGCAGCCAAGAAGCGTCTACTAACTATGGCTACACCTTC. Protein product: CASSQEASTNYGYTF.

This chain uses TRBV14 with TRBJ2-1, with D perhaps given as TRBD1 or TRBD2 (5 bases each). V was pared by 0 bases and J by 2 bases, with 20 bases between. CDR3 length: 19 amino acids. The V gene's germline CDR1 is SGHDN and CDR2 FVKESK. The CDR3 sequence: CASSQDSDSTQSPYNEQFF. CDR3 sequence (DNA): TGTGCCAGCAGCCAAGATAGCGACAGTACTCAGAGCCCCTACAATGAGCAGTTCTTC.

The gene calls are TRBV27 and TRBJ2-1, with TRBD2 identical over 9 bases. J gave up 6 bases and V 7 bases, and 10 bases lay outside the gene matches. CDR3 size: 15 residues. Germline V lookup: CDR1 MNHEY, CDR2 SMNVEV (reference sequence). In nucleotides, the CDR3 is TGTGCCAGCATCCTTTCTAGCGGGGCTAGCAATGAGCAGTTCTTC. Translated, it gives CASILSSGASNEQFF.

The chain uses TRBV5-1 and TRBJ2-3; TRBD1 aligns across 7 bases. This CDR3 has 15 amino acids. V lost 4 bases and J lost 2; bases outside the gene matches: 7. Germline CDR1 reads SGHRS; CDR2 reads YFSETQ. CDR3 DNA: TGCGCCAGCAGCCGGCCAACAGGGGACACAGATACGCAGTATTTT. Its protein product is CASSRPTGDTDTQYF. Drawing the rest from reference TRBV5-1 and TRBJ2-3, the complete variable domain is KAGVTQTPRYLIKTRGQQVTLSCSPISGHRSVSWYQQTPGQGLQFLFEYFSETQRNKGNFPGRFSGRQFSNSRSEMNVSTLELGDSALYLCASSRPTGDTDTQYFGPGTRLTVL.

V is TRBV9 and J is TRBJ2-1; possibly TRBD2 for D (6 bases). The ends were cut back, 1 base at V and 0 bases at J, with 11 bases in the middle. The CDR3 is 16 amino acids. Germline V gene data show CDR1 as SGDLS and CDR2 as YYNGEE. The CDR3 nucleotides read TGTGCCAGCAGCGTACCGGGACTCAGCTCCTACAATGAGCAGTTCTTC. Protein sequence: CASSVPGLSSYNEQFF.